These 14 T cell receptor beta chains were all obtained from the same sample, sequenced in a study of OX40 agonist ivuxolimab in advanced cancers. TCRdb keeps only in-frame clones here, not all; method: immunoSEQ multiplex PCR. In the table there are approximately 78,000 clones, 88% of which are singletons. The sequencing used CD4+ or CD8+ T cells sorted from blood, collected in a trial of the OX40 agonist ivuxolimab. The origin of the receptors is an adult with an advanced solid tumor such as melanoma, head and neck, liver or kidney cancer.

This chain joins TRBV5-1 and TRBJ2-7, with 8 bases lining up with TRBD1. The V gene's germline CDR1 is SGHRS and CDR2 YFSETQ. The CDR3 loop spans 15 amino acids. Unmatched junction bases numbered 10, after V lost 4 bases and J lost 4 bases. CDR3 sequence: CASSVTGGWEYEQYF. CDR3 nucleotide sequence: TGCGCCAGCAGCGTAACAGGGGGTTGGGAGTACGAGCAGTACTTC.

To note about this clone: One end of the junction fails to match germline, which may point to a read error. The V gene is TRBV5-4, the J gene TRBJ1-2; a weak D match, TRBD1 (6 bases). Per the germline V gene, CDR1 is SGHNT and CDR2 is YYREEE (reference sequence). This CDR3 region has 14 residues. Here the CDR3 reads CATSWMGARNGYTF. CDR3 bases: TGTGCCACCAGCTGGATGGGGGCGCGTAATGGCTACACCTTC.

J is TRBJ2-1 and V is TRBV5-4; no reliable D call. This CDR3 is 14 amino acids long. Trimming stripped 0 bases from V and 6 bases from J, with 10 bases between. CDR1 and CDR2 (germline): SGHNT, YYREEE (reference sequence). The CDR3 nucleotides read TGTGCCAGCAGCTTGGGACGGCCTGGCAATGAGCAGTTCTTC. It encodes CASSLGRPGNEQFF.

This chain links TRBV28 with TRBJ1-1; D uncertain. The CDR3 spans 15 residues. V gave up 3 bases and J gave up 0 bases, with 11 bases separating them. From germline, CDR1 is MDHEN and CDR2 SYDVKM. The CDR3 nucleotides read TGTGCCAGCAGTTTGCCCCGAACCATGAACACTGAAGCTTTCTTT. This encodes CASSLPRTMNTEAFF.

This chain joins TRBV5-5 and TRBJ2-3; D is undetermined. The CDR3 has 11 residues. V lost 6 bases and J lost 6, with 8 bases in between. Per the germline V gene, CDR1 is SGHKS and CDR2 is YYEKEE (reference sequence). Here the CDR3 reads CASNAGDTQYF. In DNA, the CDR3 is TGTGCCAGCAACGCCGGGGATACGCAGTATTTT.

This clone was observed many times. The chain employs TRBV10-3 and TRBJ2-1, with 15 positions matching TRBD2. CDR1 and CDR2 (germline): ENHRY, SYGVKD. With 2 bases clipped from V and 10 bases from J, the junction kept 9 bases outside the gene matches. The CDR3 has 17 residues. This CDR3 reads CAISEAQRTSGGAEQFF. The CDR3 DNA follows: TGTGCCATCAGTGAGGCACAACGGACTAGCGGGGGGGCGGAGCAGTTCTTC.

CDR3 coding DNA: TGTGCCAGCAGTGAAATCCCTGCAGGTCTGGTCTCTGGAAACACCATATATTTT. Protein product: CASSEIPAGLVSGNTIYF. The chain recombines TRBV6-1 with TRBJ1-3; D is unresolved. The V gene's germline CDR1 is MNHNS and CDR2 SASEGT. The CDR3 runs 18 residues. The germline V and J ends were trimmed by 2 bases and 0 bases, with 17 bases remaining between them.

This chain connects TRBV5-4 to TRBJ2-2, with a possible D match to TRBD1 (6 bases). The CDR3 consists of 16 residues. Between the trimmed V and J ends, which lost 0 bases and 0 bases, there was a span of 9 bases. Germline V lookup: CDR1 SGHNT, CDR2 YYREEE (reference sequence). The CDR3 sequence: CASSLGGTPNTGELFF. DNA for the CDR3: TGTGCCAGCAGCTTGGGGGGGACACCGAACACCGGGGAGCTGTTTTTT. The complete variable domain, with remaining parts taken from reference TRBV5-4 and TRBJ2-2, reads ETGVTQSPTHLIKTRGQQVTLRCSSQSGHNTVSWYQQALGQGPQFIFQYYREEENGRGNFPPRFSGLQFPNYSSELNVNALELDDSALYLCASSLGGTPNTGELFFGEGSRLTVL.

The rearrangement uses TRBV7-8 and TRBJ1-5; 8 bases match TRBD1. Per germline, CDR1 SGHVS and CDR2 FQNEAQ. The CDR3 extends over 15 amino acids. V lost 2 bases and J lost 4; bases outside the gene matches: 4. The chain's CDR3 is CASSLWDRINQPQHF. The CDR3 bases are TGTGCCAGCAGCTTATGGGACAGGATTAATCAGCCCCAGCATTTT.

The chain is built from TRBV29-1 and TRBJ2-5, with D perhaps matching TRBD1 or TRBD2 (6 bases each). CDR3 length equals 13 residues. Germline-derived CDR1 and CDR2 are SQVTM and ANQGSEA. Trimming shortened V by 4 bases and J by 5 bases, and 14 bases separated the two germline ends. CDR3 amino acids: CSVVRVGGETQYF. CDR3 nucleotide sequence: TGCAGCGTTGTCCGGGTAGGGGGGGAGACCCAGTACTTC.

The sample holds a few counts of this clone. The DNA of the CDR3 is TGTGCCAGTAGCCCCGGGGTTAGTGCCAGGGGATGGCGGCCCCAGCATTTT. Encoded protein: CASSPGVSARGWRPQHF. This sequence joins TRBV19 and TRBJ1-5, with D possibly being TRBD1 (6 bases). The germline V gene encodes CDR1 LNHDA and CDR2 SQIVND (reference sequence). Deletions cut 6 bases from V and 9 bases from J, with 27 bases between. The CDR3 sequence is 17 residues long.

V gene TRBV18 combines with J gene TRBJ2-3; D not certain. Germline V gene sequence: CDR1 KGHSH, CDR2 LQKENI. The CDR3 consists of 13 residues. V lost 0 bases and J 3 bases, leaving 4 bases between the germline ends. This CDR3 reads CASSPPGTDTQYF. The DNA of the CDR3 is TGTGCCAGCTCACCACCGGGGACAGATACGCAGTATTTT. Filled out from reference TRBV18 and TRBJ2-3, the complete variable domain reads NAGVMQNPRHLVRRRGQEARLRCSPMKGHSHVYWYRQLPEEGLKFMVYLQKENIIDESGMPKERFSAEFPKEGPSILRIQQVVRGDSAAYFCASSPPGTDTQYFGPGTRLTVL.

The rearrangement joins TRBV11-1 to TRBJ1-1; D gene uncertain. The germline gives CDR1 SGHAT, CDR2 FQDESV (reference sequence). This CDR3 comprises 14 residues. The V end lost 5 bases, the J end lost 4 bases, and 14 bases lay between the germline ends. The CDR3, as DNA: TGTGCCAGCAGCACCGAACTGGTGGTCACTGAAGCTTTCTTT. Protein: CASSTELVVTEAFF.

The J gene is TRBJ1-2, the V gene TRBV30; TRBD1 matches 10 bases. Trimming took 2 bases from V and 5 from J; bases not matched to a gene: 5. The V gene's germline CDR1 is GTSNPN and CDR2 SVGIG (reference sequence). The CDR3 covers 14 residues. CDR3 sequence: CAWSRDRGFYGYTF. The CDR3 region has the DNA TGTGCCTGGAGTCGGGACAGGGGTTTTTATGGCTACACCTTC.